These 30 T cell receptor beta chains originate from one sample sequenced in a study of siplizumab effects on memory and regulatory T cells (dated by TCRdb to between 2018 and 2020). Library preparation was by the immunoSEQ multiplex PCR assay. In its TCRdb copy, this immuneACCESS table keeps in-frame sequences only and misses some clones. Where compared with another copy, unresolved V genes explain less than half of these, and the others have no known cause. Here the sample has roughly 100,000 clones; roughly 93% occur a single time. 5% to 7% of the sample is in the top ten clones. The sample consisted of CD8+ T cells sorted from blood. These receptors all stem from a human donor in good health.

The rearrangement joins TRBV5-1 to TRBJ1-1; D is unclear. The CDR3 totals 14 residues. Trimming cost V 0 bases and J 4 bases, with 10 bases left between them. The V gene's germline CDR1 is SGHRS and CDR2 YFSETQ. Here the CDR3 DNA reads TGCGCCAGCAGCTTGGCCGCGGCGAGCACTGAAGCTTTCTTT. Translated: CASSLAAASTEAFF.

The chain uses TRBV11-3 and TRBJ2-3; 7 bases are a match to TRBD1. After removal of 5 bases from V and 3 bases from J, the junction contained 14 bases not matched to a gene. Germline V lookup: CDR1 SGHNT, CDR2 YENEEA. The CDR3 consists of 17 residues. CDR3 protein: CASSPGQTLHGTDTQYF. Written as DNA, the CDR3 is TGTGCCAGCAGCCCGGGACAGACCCTACATGGAACAGATACGCAGTATTTT.

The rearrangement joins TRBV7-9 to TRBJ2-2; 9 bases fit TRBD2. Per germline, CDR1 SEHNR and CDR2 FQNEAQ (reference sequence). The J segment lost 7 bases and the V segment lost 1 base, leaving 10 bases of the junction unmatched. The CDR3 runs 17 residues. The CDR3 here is CASSLGAAGGRGGELFF. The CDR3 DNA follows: TGTGCCAGCAGCTTAGGAGCAGCGGGGGGCCGAGGCGGGGAGCTGTTTTTT.

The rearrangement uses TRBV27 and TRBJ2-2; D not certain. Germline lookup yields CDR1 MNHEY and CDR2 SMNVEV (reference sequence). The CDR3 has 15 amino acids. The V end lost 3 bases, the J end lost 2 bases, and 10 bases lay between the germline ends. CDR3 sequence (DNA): TGTGCCAGCAGTTTGTCCAGTACTAACACCGGGGAGCTGTTTTTT. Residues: CASSLSSTNTGELFF.

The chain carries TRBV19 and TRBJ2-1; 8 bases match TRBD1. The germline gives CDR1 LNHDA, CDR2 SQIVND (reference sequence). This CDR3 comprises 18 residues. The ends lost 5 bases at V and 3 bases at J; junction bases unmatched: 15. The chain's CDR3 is CASSVGSGGTEVYNEQFF. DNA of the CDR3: TGTGCCAGTAGTGTGGGGTCAGGGGGCACGGAGGTCTACAATGAGCAGTTCTTC.

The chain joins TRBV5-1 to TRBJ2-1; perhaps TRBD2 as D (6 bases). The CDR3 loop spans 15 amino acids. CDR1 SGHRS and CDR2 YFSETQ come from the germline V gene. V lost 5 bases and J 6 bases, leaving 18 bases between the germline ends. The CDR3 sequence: CASRPPGLGRNEQFF. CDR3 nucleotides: TGCGCCAGCAGGCCACCGGGACTTGGACGCAATGAGCAGTTCTTC. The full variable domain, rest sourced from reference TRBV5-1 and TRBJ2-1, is KAGVTQTPRYLIKTRGQQVTLSCSPISGHRSVSWYQQTPGQGLQFLFEYFSETQRNKGNFPGRFSGRQFSNSRSEMNVSTLELGDSALYLCASRPPGLGRNEQFFGPGTRLTVL.

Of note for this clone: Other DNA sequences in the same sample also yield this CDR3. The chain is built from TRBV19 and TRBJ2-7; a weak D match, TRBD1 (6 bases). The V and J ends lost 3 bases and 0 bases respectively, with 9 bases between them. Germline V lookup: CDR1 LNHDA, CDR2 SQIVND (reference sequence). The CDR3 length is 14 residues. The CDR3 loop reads CASSIGRGSYEQYF. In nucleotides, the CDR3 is TGTGCCAGTAGTATCGGCAGGGGCTCCTACGAGCAGTACTTC.

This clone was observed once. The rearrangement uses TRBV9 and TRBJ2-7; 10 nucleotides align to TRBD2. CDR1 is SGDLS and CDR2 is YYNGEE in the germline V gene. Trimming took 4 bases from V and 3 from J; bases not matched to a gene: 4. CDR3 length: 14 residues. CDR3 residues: CASSTASGGYEQYF. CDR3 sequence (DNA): TGTGCCAGCAGCACGGCTAGCGGGGGCTACGAGCAGTACTTC. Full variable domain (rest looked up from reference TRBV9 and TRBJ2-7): DSGVTQTPKHLITATGQRVTLRCSPRSGDLSVYWYQQSLDQGLQFLIQYYNGEERAKGNILERFSAQQFPDLHSELNLSSLELGDSALYFCASSTASGGYEQYFGPGTRLTVT.

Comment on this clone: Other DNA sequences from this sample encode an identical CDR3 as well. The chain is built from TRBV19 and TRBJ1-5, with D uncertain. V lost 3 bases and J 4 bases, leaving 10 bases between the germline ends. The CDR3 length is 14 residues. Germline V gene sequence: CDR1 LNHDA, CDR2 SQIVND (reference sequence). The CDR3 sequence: CASSILASNQPQHF. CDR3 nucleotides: TGTGCCAGTAGTATCCTTGCGTCAAATCAGCCCCAGCATTTT.

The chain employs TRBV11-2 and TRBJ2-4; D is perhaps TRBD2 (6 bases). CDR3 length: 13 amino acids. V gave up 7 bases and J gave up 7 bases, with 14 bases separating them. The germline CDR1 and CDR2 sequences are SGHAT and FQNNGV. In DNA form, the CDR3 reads TGTGCCAGCACCGGGACGGAGGGGAACATTCAGTACTTC. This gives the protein CASTGTEGNIQYF.

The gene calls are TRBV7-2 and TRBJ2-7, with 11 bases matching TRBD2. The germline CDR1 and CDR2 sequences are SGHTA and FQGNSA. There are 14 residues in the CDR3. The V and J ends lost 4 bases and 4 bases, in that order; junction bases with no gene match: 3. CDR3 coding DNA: TGTGCCAGCAGCTCTAGCGGGGGGCTATACGAGCAGTACTTC. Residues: CASSSSGGLYEQYF.

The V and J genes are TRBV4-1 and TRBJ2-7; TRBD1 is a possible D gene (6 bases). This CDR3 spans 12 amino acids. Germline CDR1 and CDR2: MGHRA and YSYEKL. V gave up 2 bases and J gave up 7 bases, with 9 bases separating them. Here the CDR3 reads CASSQTGLEQYF. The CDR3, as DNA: TGCGCCAGCAGCCAAACAGGGTTGGAGCAGTACTTC.

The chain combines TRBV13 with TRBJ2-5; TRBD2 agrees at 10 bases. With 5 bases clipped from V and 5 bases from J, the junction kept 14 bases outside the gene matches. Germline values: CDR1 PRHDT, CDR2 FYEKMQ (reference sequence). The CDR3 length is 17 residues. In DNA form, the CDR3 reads TGTGCCAGCAGCGCCCCCATGGAAGCGGGAGGGTCTGAGACCCAGTACTTC. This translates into CASSAPMEAGGSETQYF.

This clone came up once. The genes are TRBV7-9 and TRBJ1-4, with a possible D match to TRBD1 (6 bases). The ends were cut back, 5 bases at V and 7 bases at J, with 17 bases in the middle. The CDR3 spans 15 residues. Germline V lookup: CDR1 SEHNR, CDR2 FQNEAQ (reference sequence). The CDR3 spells CASSPGTRKGEKLFF. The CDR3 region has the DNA TGTGCCAGCAGCCCAGGGACACGGAAGGGTGAAAAACTGTTTTTT.

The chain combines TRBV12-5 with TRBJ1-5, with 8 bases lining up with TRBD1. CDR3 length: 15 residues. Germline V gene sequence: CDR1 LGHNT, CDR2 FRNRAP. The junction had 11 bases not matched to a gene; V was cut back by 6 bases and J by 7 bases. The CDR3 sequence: CASGPGQGYYQPQHF. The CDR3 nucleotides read TGTGCTAGTGGCCCAGGACAGGGCTATTACCAGCCCCAGCATTTT.

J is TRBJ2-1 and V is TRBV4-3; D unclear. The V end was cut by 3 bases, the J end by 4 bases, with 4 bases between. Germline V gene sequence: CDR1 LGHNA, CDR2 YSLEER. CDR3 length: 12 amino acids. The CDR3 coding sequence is TGCGCCAGCAGCCATTTGTACAATGAGCAGTTCTTC. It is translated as CASSHLYNEQFF.

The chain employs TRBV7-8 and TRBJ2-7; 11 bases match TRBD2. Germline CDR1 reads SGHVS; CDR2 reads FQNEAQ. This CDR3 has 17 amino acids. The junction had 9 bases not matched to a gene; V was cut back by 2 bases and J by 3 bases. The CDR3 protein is CASSLPSGLAAYYEQYF. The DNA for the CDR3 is TGTGCCAGCAGCTTACCGTCGGGACTAGCGGCCTACTACGAGCAGTACTTC. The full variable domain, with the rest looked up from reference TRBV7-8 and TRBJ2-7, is GAGVSQSPRYKVAKRGQDVALRCDPISGHVSLFWYQQALGQGPEFLTYFQNEAQLDKSGLPSDRFFAERPEGSVSTLKIQRTQQEDSAVYLCASSLPSGLAAYYEQYFGPGTRLTVT.

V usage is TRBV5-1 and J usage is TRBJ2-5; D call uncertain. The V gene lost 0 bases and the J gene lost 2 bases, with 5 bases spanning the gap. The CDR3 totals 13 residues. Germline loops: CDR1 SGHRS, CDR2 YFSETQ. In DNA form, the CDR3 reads TGCGCCAGCAGCTTGGGCAGTCAAGAGACCCAGTACTTC. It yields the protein CASSLGSQETQYF.

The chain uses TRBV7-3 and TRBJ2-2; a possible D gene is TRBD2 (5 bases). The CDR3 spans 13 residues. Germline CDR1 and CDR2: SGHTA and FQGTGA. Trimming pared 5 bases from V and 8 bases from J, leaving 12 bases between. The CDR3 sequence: CASSPNGGGELFF. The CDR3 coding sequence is TGTGCCAGCAGCCCAAATGGAGGAGGGGAGCTGTTTTTT.

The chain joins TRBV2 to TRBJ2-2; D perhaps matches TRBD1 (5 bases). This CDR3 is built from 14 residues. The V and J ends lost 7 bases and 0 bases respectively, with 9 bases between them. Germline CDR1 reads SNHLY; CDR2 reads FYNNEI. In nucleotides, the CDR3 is TGTGCCAGCAAAGACAGACCGAACACCGGGGAGCTGTTTTTT. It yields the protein CASKDRPNTGELFF.

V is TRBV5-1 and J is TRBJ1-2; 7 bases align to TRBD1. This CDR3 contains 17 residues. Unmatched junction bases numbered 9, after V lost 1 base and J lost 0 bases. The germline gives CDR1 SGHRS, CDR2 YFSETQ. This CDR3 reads CASSLKGTASSNYGYTF. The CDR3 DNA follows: TGCGCCAGCAGCTTGAAGGGGACAGCCTCCTCTAACTATGGCTACACCTTC.

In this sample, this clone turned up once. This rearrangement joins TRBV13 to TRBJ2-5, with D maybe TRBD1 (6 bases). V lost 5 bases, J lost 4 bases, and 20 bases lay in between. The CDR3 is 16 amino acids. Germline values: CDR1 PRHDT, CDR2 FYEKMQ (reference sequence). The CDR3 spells CASSARGAAGVETQYF. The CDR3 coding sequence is TGTGCCAGCAGCGCCCGTGGCGCGGCAGGGGTAGAGACCCAGTACTTC.

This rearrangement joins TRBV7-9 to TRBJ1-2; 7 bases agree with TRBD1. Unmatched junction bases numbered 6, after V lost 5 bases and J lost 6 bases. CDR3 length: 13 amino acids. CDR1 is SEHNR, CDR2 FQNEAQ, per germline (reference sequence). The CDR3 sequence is CASSQTGFDGYTF. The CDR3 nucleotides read TGTGCCAGCAGCCAGACAGGGTTCGATGGCTACACCTTC.

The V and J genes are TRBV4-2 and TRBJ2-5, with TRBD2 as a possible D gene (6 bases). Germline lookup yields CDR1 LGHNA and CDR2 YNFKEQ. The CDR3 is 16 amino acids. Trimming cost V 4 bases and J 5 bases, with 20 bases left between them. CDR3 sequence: CASSPGESGGRETQYF. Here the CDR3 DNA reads TGTGCCAGCAGCCCGGGGGAGAGTGGAGGGAGGGAGACCCAGTACTTC.

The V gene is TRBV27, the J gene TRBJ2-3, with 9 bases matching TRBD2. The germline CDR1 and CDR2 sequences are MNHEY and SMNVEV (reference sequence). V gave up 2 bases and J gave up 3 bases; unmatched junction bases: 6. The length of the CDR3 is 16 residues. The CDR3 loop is CASSLMREGGTDTQYF. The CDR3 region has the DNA TGTGCCAGCAGTTTAATGCGGGAGGGAGGGACAGATACGCAGTATTTT.

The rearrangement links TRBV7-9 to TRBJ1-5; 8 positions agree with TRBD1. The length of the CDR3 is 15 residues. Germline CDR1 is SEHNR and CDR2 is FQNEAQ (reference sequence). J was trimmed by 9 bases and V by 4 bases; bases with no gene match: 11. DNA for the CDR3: TGTGCCAGCAGCTCAGAGGACAGGGCTTATCGGCCCCAGCATTTT. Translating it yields CASSSEDRAYRPQHF.

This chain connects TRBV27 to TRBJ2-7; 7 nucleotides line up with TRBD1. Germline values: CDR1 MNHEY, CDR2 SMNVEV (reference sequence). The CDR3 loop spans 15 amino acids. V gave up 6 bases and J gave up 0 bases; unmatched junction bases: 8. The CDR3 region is CASSDVGTASYEQYF. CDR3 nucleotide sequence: TGTGCCAGCAGCGACGTAGGGACAGCCTCCTACGAGCAGTACTTC.

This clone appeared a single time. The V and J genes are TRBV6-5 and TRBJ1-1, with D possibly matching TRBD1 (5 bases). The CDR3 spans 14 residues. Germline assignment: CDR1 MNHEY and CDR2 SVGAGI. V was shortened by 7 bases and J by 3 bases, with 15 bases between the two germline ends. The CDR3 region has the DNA TGTGCCAGCACCCCACGGGGCCCATACACTGAAGCTTTCTTT. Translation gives CASTPRGPYTEAFF.

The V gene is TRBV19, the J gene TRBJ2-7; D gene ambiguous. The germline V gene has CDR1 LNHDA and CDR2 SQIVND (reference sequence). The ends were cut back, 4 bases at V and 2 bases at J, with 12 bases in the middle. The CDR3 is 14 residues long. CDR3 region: CASSTSGMTYEQYF. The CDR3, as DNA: TGTGCCAGTAGTACCTCCGGAATGACCTACGAGCAGTACTTC.

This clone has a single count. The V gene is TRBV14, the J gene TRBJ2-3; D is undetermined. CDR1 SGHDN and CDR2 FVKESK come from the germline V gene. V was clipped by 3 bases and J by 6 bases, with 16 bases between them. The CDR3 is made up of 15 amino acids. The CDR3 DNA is TGTGCCAGCAGCCACCCTACCGGACGCCCGGATACGCAGTATTTT. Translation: CASSHPTGRPDTQYF.